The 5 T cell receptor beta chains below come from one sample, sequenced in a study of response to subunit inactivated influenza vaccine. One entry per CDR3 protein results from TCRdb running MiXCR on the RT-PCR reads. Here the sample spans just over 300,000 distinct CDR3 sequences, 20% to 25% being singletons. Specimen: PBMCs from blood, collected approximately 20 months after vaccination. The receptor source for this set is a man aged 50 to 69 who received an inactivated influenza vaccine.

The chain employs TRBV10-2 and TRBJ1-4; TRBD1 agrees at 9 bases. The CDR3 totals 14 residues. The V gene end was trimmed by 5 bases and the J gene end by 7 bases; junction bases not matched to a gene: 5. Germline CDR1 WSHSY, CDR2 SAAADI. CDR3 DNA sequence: TGCGCCAGCAGTCCTACAGGGGGCCCTGAAAAACTGTTTTTT. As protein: CASSPTGGPEKLFF.

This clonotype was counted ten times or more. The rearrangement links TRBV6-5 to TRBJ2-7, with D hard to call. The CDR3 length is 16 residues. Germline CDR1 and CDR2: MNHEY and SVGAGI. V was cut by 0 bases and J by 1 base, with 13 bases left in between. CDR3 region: CASSYSFLRPSYEQYF. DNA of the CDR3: TGTGCCAGCAGTTACTCGTTTTTGCGACCGTCCTACGAGCAGTACTTC.

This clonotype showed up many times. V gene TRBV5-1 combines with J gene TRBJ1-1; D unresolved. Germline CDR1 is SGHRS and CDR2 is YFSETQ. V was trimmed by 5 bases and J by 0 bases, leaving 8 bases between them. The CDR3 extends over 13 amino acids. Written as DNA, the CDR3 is TGCGCCAGCAGGCCCAAGGTGAACACTGAAGCTTTCTTT. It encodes CASRPKVNTEAFF.

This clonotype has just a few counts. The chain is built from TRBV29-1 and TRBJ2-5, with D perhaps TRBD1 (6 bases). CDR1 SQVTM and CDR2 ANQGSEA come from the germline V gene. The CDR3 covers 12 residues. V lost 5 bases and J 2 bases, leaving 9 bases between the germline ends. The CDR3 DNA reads TGCAGCGTTAAAGGACAGCAAGAGACCCAGTACTTC. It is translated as CSVKGQQETQYF.

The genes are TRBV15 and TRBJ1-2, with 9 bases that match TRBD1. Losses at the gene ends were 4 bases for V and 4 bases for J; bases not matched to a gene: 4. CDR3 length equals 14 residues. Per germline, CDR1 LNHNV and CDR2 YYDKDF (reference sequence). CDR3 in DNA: TGTGCCACCAGCATCCAGACAGGGGGCTATGGCTACACCTTC. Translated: CATSIQTGGYGYTF.